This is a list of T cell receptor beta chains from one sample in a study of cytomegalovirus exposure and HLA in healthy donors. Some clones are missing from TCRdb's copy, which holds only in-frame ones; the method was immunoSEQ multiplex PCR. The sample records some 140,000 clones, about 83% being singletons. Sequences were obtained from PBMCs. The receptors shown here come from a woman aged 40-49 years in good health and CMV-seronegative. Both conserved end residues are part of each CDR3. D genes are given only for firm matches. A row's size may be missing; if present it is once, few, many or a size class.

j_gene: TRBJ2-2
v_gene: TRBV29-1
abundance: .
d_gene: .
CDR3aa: CSVDGGGGELFF
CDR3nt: TGCAGCGTCGACGGAGGAGGCGGGGAGCTGTTTTTT

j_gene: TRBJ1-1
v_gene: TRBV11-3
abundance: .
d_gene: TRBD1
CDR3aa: CASRLQTGMNTEAFF
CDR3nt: TGTGCCAGCAGACTCCAGACAGGGATGAACACTGAAGCTTTCTTT

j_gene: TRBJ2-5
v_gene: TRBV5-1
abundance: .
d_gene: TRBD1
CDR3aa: CASSLMGTGGPETQYF
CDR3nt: TGCGCCAGCAGCTTGATGGGGACAGGGGGACCGGAGACCCAGTACTTC

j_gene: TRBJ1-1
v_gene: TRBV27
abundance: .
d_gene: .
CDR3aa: CASSLRGLSGRTEAFF
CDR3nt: TGTGCCAGCAGTTTAAGGGGATTGAGTGGTCGCACTGAAGCTTTCTTT

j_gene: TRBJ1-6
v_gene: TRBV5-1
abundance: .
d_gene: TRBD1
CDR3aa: CASSLVTGANSPLHF
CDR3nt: TGCGCCAGCAGCTTGGTTACAGGGGCTAATTCACCCCTCCACTTT

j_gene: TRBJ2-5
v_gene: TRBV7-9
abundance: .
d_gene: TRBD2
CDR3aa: CASSLDSSGGARETQYF
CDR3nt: TGTGCCAGCAGCTTAGACTCTAGCGGGGGGGCCAGGGAGACCCAGTACTTC

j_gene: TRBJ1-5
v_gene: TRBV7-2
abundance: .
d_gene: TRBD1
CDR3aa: CASSARQGGNQPQHF
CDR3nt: TGTGCCAGCAGCGCCCGACAGGGAGGCAATCAGCCCCAGCATTTT

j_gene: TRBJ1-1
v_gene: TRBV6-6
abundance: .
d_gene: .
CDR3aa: CAGVGGSTEAFF
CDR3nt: TGTGCCGGGGTTGGTGGGAGCACTGAAGCTTTCTTT

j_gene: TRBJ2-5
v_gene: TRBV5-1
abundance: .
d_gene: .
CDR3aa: CASSLAAAKETQYF
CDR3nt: TGCGCCAGCAGCTTGGCCGCGGCGAAAGAGACCCAGTACTTC

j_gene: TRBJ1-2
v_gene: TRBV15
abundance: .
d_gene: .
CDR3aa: CATSRGDNREGNGYTF
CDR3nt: TGTGCCACCAGCAGAGGGGACAACAGGGAAGGGAATGGCTACACCTTC

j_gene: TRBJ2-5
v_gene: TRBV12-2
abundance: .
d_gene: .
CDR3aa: CASRLDRVETQYF
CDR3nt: TGTGCAAGTCGCTTAGATCGGGTGGAGACCCAGTACTTC

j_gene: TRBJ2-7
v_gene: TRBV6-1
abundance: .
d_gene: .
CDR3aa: CASSVRQGYEQYF
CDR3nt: TGTGCCAGCAGTGTACGTCAGGGGTACGAGCAGTACTTC

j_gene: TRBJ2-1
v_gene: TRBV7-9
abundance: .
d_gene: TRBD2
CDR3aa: CASSATSGVYNEQFF
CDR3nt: TGTGCCAGCAGCGCAACTAGCGGGGTTTACAATGAGCAGTTCTTC

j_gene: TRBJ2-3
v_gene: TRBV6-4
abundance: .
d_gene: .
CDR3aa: CASSGTGFTDTQYF
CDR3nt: TGTGCCAGCAGTGGTACAGGGTTCACAGATACGCAGTATTTT

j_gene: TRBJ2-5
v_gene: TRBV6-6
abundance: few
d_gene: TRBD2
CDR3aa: CASRSGTKETQYF
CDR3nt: TGTGCCAGCAGATCAGGGACTAAAGAGACCCAGTACTTC

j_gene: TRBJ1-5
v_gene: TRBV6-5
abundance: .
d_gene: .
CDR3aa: CASSYNRYSNQPQHF
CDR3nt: TGTGCCAGCAGTTACAACAGATATAGCAATCAGCCCCAGCATTTT

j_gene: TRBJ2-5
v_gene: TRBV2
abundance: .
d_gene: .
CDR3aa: CASRGIGEETQYF
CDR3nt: TGTGCCAGCAGGGGGATCGGGGAAGAGACCCAGTACTTC

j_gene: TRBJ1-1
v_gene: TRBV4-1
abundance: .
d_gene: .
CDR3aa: CASSGGQNTEAFF
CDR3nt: TGCGCCAGCAGTGGCGGGCAGAACACTGAAGCTTTCTTT

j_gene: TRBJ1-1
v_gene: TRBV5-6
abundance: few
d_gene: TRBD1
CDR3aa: CASSHPDRGTEAFF
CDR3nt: TGTGCCAGCAGCCACCCCGACAGGGGGACTGAAGCTTTCTTT

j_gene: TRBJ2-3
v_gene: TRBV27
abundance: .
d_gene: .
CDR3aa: CASSSGLTDTQYF
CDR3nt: TGTGCCAGCAGTTCAGGGTTGACAGATACGCAGTATTTT